The clone carrying this T cell receptor beta chain was found many times. This entry belongs to a study of early T cells in non-severe SARS-CoV-2 infection. Study in general: From unsorted whole blood, bulk RNA was sequenced, and the chains remained unpaired.

Using its own MiXCR run on the 5' RACE reads, TCRdb lists one record per CDR3 protein. The sample holds 25,000 to 35,000 distinct CDR3 sequences, around 7% seen once. The sequence was obtained from an adult who was a healthcare worker with PCR-confirmed SARS-CoV-2 infection or an uninfected control (not recorded which). The specimen sequenced was whole blood.

Here the CDR3 reads CASSPGTSNYGYTF. In DNA, the CDR3 is TGTGCCAGCTCACCTGGGACGTCTAACTATGGCTACACCTTC. The chain joins TRBV18 to TRBJ1-2, with a possible D match to TRBD1 (5 bases). CDR1 KGHSH and CDR2 LQKENI come from the germline V gene. Between the trimmed V and J ends, which lost 3 bases and 0 bases, there was a span of 8 bases. This CDR3 region has 14 residues.